Listed here is a single T cell receptor (beta chain). The target antigen is unknown. The PCR used 60 Vbeta and 13 Jbeta primers. Measured with immunoSEQ multiplex PCR; TCRdb has only the in-frame clones, and not every one. The sample has around 99,000 clones; about 80% are singletons. The data belong to a study of cytomegalovirus exposure and HLA in healthy donors. The wider study: Under 85% of around 400 genotyped donors fell in the Caucasian-associated ancestry cluster. Findings of the study overall: In a later analysis, productive TCRs from donors in an Asian-associated ancestry cluster reportedly carried fewer N-insertions than the cohort mean.

This CDR3 contains 15 residues. In germline, CDR1 is KGHSH, CDR2 LQKENI. The junction had 13 bases not matched to a gene; V was cut back by 7 bases and J by 8 bases. This chain connects TRBV18 to TRBJ2-3, with TRBD1 identical over 9 bases. Sequenced material: PBMCs. This receptor was obtained from a man aged 40-55 years in good health and CMV-seronegative. CDR3 loop: CASCPPGTGTGTQYF. CDR3 in DNA: TGTGCCAGCTGCCCACCCGGGACAGGGACCGGTACGCAGTATTTT. The full variable domain, in which reference TRBV18 and TRBJ2-3 provide the parts outside the CDR3, is NAGVMQNPRHLVRRRGQEARLRCSPMKGHSHVYWYRQLPEEGLKFMVYLQKENIIDESGMPKERFSAEFPKEGPSILRIQQVVRGDSAAYFCASCPPGTGTGTQYFGPGTRLTVL.